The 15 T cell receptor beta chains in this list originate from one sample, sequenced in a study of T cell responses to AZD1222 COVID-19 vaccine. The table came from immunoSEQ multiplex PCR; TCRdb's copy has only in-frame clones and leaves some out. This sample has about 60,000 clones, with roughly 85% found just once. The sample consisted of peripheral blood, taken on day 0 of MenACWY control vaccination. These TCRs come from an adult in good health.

CDR3 nucleotides: TGTGCCAGCAGCTTAGGGATCTCAAGGGGTGGTACGCAGTATTTT. Protein: CASSLGISRGGTQYF. The chain uses TRBV7-2 and TRBJ2-3; D possibly corresponds to TRBD1 (5 bases). Germline values: CDR1 SGHTA, CDR2 FQGNSA. V was cut by 1 base and J by 8 bases, with 16 bases left in between. There are 15 residues in the CDR3.

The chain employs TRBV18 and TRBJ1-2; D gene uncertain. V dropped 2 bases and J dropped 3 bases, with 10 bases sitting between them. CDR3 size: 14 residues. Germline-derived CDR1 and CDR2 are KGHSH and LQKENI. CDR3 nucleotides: TGTGCCAGCTCACCATTGGTGGAGCACTATGGCTACACCTTC. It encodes CASSPLVEHYGYTF.

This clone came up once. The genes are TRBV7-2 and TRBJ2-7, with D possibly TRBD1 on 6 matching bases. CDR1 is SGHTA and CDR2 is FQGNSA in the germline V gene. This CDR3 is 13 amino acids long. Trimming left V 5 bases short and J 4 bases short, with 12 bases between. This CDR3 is CASSPGVGYEQYF. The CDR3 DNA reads TGTGCCAGCAGCCCAGGGGTAGGATACGAGCAGTACTTC.

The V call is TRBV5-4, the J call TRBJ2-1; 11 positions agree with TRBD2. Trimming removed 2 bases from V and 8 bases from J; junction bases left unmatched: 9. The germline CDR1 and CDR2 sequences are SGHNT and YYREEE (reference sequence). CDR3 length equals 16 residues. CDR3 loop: CASSFSAASGRYEQFF. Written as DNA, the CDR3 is TGTGCCAGCAGCTTTTCCGCGGCTAGCGGGAGGTATGAGCAGTTCTTC.

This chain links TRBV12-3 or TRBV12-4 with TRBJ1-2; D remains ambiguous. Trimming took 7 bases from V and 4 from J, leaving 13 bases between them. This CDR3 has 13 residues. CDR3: CASNMGSSYGYTF. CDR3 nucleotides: TGTGCCAGCAATATGGGTTCGAGCTATGGCTACACCTTC.

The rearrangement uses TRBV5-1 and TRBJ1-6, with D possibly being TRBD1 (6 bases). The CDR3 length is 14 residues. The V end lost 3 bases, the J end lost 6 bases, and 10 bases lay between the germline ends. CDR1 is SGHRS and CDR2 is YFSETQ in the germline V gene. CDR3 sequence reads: CASSSRTANSPLHF. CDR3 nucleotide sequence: TGCGCCAGCAGCTCACGGACAGCTAATTCACCCCTCCACTTT.

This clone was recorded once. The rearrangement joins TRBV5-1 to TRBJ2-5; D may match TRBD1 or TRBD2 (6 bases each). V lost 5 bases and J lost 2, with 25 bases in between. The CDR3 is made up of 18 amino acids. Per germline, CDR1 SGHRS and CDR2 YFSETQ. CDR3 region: CASRPGVLGQGTQETQYF. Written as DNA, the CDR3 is TGCGCCAGCAGGCCTGGTGTTCTAGGGCAGGGGACTCAAGAGACCCAGTACTTC.

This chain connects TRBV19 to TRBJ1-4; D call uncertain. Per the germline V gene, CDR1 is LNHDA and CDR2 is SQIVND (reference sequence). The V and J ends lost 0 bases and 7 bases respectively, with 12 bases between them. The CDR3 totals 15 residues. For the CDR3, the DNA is TGTGCCAGTAGTATAGATCCCGACCGGGGTGAAAAACTGTTTTTT. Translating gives CASSIDPDRGEKLFF.

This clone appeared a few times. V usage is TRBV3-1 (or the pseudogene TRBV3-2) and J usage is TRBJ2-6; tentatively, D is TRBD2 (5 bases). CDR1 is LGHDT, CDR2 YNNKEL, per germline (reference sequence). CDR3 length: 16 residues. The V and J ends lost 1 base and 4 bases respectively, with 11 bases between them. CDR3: CASSQVTAAGANVLTF. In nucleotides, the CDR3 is TGTGCCAGCAGCCAAGTCACAGCGGCGGGGGCCAACGTCCTGACTTTC.

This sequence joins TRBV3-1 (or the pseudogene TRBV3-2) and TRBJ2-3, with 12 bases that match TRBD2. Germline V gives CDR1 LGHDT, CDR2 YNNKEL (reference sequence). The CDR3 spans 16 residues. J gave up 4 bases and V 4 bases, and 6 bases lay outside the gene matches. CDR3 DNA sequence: TGTGCCAGCAGCCGCGGACTAGCGGGAAGGGCAGATACGCAGTATTTT. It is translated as CASSRGLAGRADTQYF.

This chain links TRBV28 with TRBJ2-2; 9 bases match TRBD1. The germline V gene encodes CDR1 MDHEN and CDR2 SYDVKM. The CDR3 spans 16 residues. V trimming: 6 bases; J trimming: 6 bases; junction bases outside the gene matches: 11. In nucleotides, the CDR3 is TGTGCCAGCAGGCAGACGGGACAGGGAATCTCCGGGGAGCTGTTTTTT. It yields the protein CASRQTGQGISGELFF.

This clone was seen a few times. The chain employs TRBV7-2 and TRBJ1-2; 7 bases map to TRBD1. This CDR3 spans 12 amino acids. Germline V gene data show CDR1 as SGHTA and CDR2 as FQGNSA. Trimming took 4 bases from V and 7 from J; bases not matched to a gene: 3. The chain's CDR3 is CASSSTGLGYTF. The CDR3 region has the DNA TGTGCCAGCAGCTCGACAGGGCTTGGCTACACCTTC.

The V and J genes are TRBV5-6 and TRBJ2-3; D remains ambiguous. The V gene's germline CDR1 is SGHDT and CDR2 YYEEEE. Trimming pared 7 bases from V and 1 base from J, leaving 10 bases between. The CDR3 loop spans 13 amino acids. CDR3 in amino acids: CASAPKGTDTQYF. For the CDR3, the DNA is TGTGCCAGCGCCCCCAAGGGCACAGATACGCAGTATTTT.

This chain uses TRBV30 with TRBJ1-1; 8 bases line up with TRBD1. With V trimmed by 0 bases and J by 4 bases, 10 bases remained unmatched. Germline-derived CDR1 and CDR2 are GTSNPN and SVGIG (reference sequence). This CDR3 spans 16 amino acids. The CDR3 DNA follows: TGTGCCTGGAGTGTAGGCGACAGGGGATCGAGCACTGAAGCTTTCTTT. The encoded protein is CAWSVGDRGSSTEAFF.

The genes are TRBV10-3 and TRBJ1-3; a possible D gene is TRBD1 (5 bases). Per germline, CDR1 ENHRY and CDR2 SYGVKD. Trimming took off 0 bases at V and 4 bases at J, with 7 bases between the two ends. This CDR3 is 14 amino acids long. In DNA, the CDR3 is TGTGCCATCAGTGAGTCCAGGGCCGGAAACACCATATATTTT. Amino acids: CAISESRAGNTIYF.